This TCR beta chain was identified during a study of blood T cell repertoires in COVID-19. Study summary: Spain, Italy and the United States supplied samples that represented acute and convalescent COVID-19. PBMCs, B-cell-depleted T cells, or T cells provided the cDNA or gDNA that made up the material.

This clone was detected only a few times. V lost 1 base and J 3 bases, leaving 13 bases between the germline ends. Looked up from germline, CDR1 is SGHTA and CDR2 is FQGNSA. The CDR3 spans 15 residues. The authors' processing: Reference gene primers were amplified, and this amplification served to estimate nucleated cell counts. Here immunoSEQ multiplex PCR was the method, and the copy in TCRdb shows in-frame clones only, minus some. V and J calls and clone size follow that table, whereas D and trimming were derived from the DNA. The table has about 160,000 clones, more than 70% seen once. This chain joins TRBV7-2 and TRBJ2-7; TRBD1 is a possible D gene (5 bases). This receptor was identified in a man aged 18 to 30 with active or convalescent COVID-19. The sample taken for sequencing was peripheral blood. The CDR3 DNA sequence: TGTGCCAGCAGCTTAGACCCAGGGCCAAACTACGAGCAGTACTTC. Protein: CASSLDPGPNYEQYF.